Below are 27 T cell receptor beta chains sequenced from a single sample in a study of blood T cell repertoires in COVID-19. Clones were sequenced by immunoSEQ multiplex PCR, and TCRdb holds only the in-frame ones, with some missing. Here the sample spans about 140,000 clones, around 88% being singletons. The material sequenced was peripheral blood. The receptors here all came from a woman aged 60-70 years with acute or convalescent COVID-19.

The chain is built from TRBV5-1 and TRBJ1-1; 7 nucleotides align to TRBD1. The CDR3 runs to 13 residues. CDR1 SGHRS and CDR2 YFSETQ come from the germline V gene. V lost 4 bases and J lost 2; bases outside the gene matches: 2. In DNA form, the CDR3 reads TGCGCCAGCAGCACAGGGGCAAACACTGAAGCTTTCTTT. Amino acids: CASSTGANTEAFF.

The chain has TRBV28 and TRBJ1-2; perhaps TRBD1 as D (6 bases). Trimming shortened V by 5 bases and J by 4 bases, and 11 bases separated the two germline ends. Germline V gene sequence: CDR1 MDHEN, CDR2 SYDVKM. The CDR3 has 13 residues. The CDR3 spells CASSTGQAYGYTF. CDR3 in DNA: TGTGCCAGCAGTACAGGGCAGGCCTATGGCTACACCTTC.

This clone is a singleton in its sample. The chain links TRBV10-3 to TRBJ2-3; the match to TRBD2 covers 11 bases. Germline lookup yields CDR1 ENHRY and CDR2 SYGVKD. This CDR3 has 17 residues. The J segment lost 4 bases and the V segment lost 0 bases, leaving 6 bases of the junction unmatched. The CDR3 nucleotides read TGTGCCATCAGTGAGTCGATTAGCGGGGGGGTCGCAGATACGCAGTATTTT. Protein sequence: CAISESISGGVADTQYF.

This clone has only one observation. The rearrangement uses TRBV28 and TRBJ1-4, with a tentative D call TRBD1 (6 bases). With 7 bases removed from V and 7 bases from J, the gap between germline ends came to 19 bases. The germline V gene encodes CDR1 MDHEN and CDR2 SYDVKM. This CDR3 region has 15 residues. CDR3 DNA sequence: TGTGCCAGCACCATGCGGGGGGGCCCGAGTGAAAAACTGTTTTTT. It translates to CASTMRGGPSEKLFF.

This chain links TRBV19 with TRBJ1-3, with 7 bases matching TRBD1. This CDR3 contains 14 residues. CDR1 and CDR2 from the germline V gene are LNHDA and SQIVND (reference sequence). The junction had 3 bases not matched to a gene; V was cut back by 4 bases and J by 3 bases. The CDR3, as DNA: TGTGCCAGTAGTAAGGGGGCAGATGGAAACACCATATATTTT. Its protein product is CASSKGADGNTIYF. Drawing the rest from reference TRBV19 and TRBJ1-3, the complete variable domain is DGGITQSPKYLFRKEGQNVTLSCEQNLNHDAMYWYRQDPGQGLRLIYYSQIVNDFQKGDIAEGYSVSREKKESFPLTVTSAQKNPTAFYLCASSKGADGNTIYFGEGSWLTVV.

The V call is TRBV5-6, the J call TRBJ1-2, with D unclear. The CDR3 totals 13 residues. Germline V gene sequence: CDR1 SGHDT, CDR2 YYEEEE. The V gene lost 0 bases and the J gene lost 4 bases, with 7 bases spanning the gap. Written as DNA, the CDR3 is TGTGCCAGCAGCTTGGTCGGTGGCTATGGCTACACCTTC. This translates into CASSLVGGYGYTF.

The chain has TRBV6-2 or TRBV6-3 and TRBJ1-2; 8 nucleotides align to TRBD1. This CDR3 is built from 13 residues. V dropped 5 bases and J dropped 7; count of bases not matched to a gene: 6. The germline V gene has CDR1 MNHEY and CDR2 SVGEGT. The CDR3 bases are TGTGCCAGCAGTACAGGGGGATCGGTTGGCTACACCTTC. This codes for CASSTGGSVGYTF.

The chain is built from TRBV7-9 and TRBJ2-1; 9 nucleotides line up with TRBD2. The CDR3 sequence is 17 residues long. CDR1 is SEHNR, CDR2 FQNEAQ, per germline (reference sequence). The J segment lost 0 bases and the V segment lost 2 bases, leaving 5 bases of the junction unmatched. This CDR3 reads CASSLSLAGSSYNEQFF. The CDR3 DNA is TGTGCCAGCAGCTTAAGCCTAGCGGGGAGCTCCTACAATGAGCAGTTCTTC. Full variable domain (rest looked up from reference TRBV7-9 and TRBJ2-1): DTGVSQNPRHKITKRGQNVTFRCDPISEHNRLYWYRQTLGQGPEFLTYFQNEAQLEKSRLLSDRFSAERPKGSFSTLEIQRTEQGDSAMYLCASSLSLAGSSYNEQFFGPGTRLTVL.

The V and J genes are TRBV3-1 (or the pseudogene TRBV3-2) and TRBJ1-3; 8 bases are a match to TRBD1. The CDR3 length is 16 residues. The J segment lost 4 bases and the V segment lost 2 bases, leaving 7 bases of the junction unmatched. Germline values: CDR1 LGHDT, CDR2 YNNKEL (reference sequence). DNA for the CDR3: TGTGCCAGCAGCCAACTCGGAGGACAGGGAGGAAACACCATATATTTT. Its translation is CASSQLGGQGGNTIYF.

The CDR3 DNA reads TGTGCCAGTAGTATCGTCGGGGGGGCAGATACGCAGTATTTT. It yields the protein CASSIVGGADTQYF. This chain links TRBV19 with TRBJ2-3; 8 nucleotides align to TRBD2. Trimming removed 3 bases from V and 4 bases from J; junction bases left unmatched: 3. The CDR3 is 14 residues long. The germline V gene encodes CDR1 LNHDA and CDR2 SQIVND (reference sequence).

This sequence joins TRBV5-1 and TRBJ2-3; TRBD1 matches at 11 bases. This CDR3 has 16 amino acids. Germline assignment: CDR1 SGHRS and CDR2 YFSETQ. The J segment lost 5 bases and the V segment lost 0 bases, leaving 5 bases of the junction unmatched. The CDR3 sequence is CASSLEGQGGVDTQYF. The CDR3 DNA is TGCGCCAGCAGCTTGGAGGGACAGGGGGGTGTAGATACGCAGTATTTT.

V gene TRBV30 combines with J gene TRBJ1-1; 9 nucleotides align to TRBD1. V lost 3 bases, J lost 10 bases, and 9 bases stayed unmatched. CDR3 size: 13 residues. From germline, CDR1 is GTSNPN and CDR2 SVGIG (reference sequence). The CDR3 region is CAWRGTGTLPAFF. Written as DNA, the CDR3 is TGTGCCTGGAGGGGGACAGGGACCCTCCCAGCTTTCTTT. Full variable domain (missing parts from reference TRBV30 and TRBJ1-1): SQTIHQWPATLVQPVGSPLSLECTVEGTSNPNLYWYRQAAGRGLQLLFYSVGIGQISSEVPQNLSASRPQDRQFILSSKKLLLSDSGFYLCAWRGTGTLPAFFGQGTRLTVV.

The chain joins TRBV18 to TRBJ1-3; the match to TRBD1 covers 7 bases. In germline, CDR1 is KGHSH, CDR2 LQKENI. CDR3 length equals 16 residues. With V trimmed by 5 bases and J by 1 base, 8 bases remained unmatched. The CDR3 loop is CASSAGGRRSGNTIYF. The DNA for the CDR3 is TGTGCCAGCTCAGCAGGGGGACGTAGATCTGGAAACACCATATATTTT.

The gene calls are TRBV5-1 and TRBJ2-5; 9 positions match TRBD2. Germline V gene data show CDR1 as SGHRS and CDR2 as YFSETQ. Germline trimming cut 1 base from V and 2 bases from J; bases unmatched to any gene: 6. CDR3 length: 16 residues. In DNA, the CDR3 is TGCGCCAGCAGCTTGCAGCCAGCGGGGGGACAAGAGACCCAGTACTTC. Residues: CASSLQPAGGQETQYF. Full variable domain (rest looked up from reference TRBV5-1 and TRBJ2-5): KAGVTQTPRYLIKTRGQQVTLSCSPISGHRSVSWYQQTPGQGLQFLFEYFSETQRNKGNFPGRFSGRQFSNSRSEMNVSTLELGDSALYLCASSLQPAGGQETQYFGPGTRLLVL.

This clone has just one count. V usage is TRBV5-5 and J usage is TRBJ2-3; D unresolved. This CDR3 spans 12 amino acids. CDR1 is SGHKS, CDR2 YYEKEE, per germline (reference sequence). Trimming left V 1 base short and J 4 bases short, with 4 bases between. In DNA form, the CDR3 reads TGTGCCAGCAGCTTGTCTGCAGATACGCAGTATTTT. Its translation is CASSLSADTQYF.

The rearrangement joins TRBV29-1 to TRBJ1-2; perhaps TRBD1 as D (6 bases). The V gene lost 4 bases and the J gene lost 8 bases, with 17 bases spanning the gap. Germline V gives CDR1 SQVTM, CDR2 ANQGSEA. The CDR3 runs to 13 residues. In DNA form, the CDR3 reads TGCAGCGTTGTCAAGGGGGGGGCTGGAGGCTACACCTTC. Its translation is CSVVKGGAGGYTF.

The chain recombines TRBV6-2 or TRBV6-3 with TRBJ2-7, with TRBD1 identical over 7 bases. Per germline, CDR1 MNHEY and CDR2 SVGEGT. V lost 2 bases, J lost 0 bases, and 4 bases stayed unmatched. The CDR3 covers 15 residues. The CDR3 DNA reads TGTGCCAGCAGTTACGACAGGGACAGCTCCTACGAGCAGTACTTC. This translates into CASSYDRDSSYEQYF.

This clone has a single count. The CDR3 DNA reads as TGTGCCAGCAGCACTGGACAGGCCTCCTCCTACGAGCAGTACTTC. It specifies CASSTGQASSYEQYF. V is TRBV7-2 and J is TRBJ2-7; 7 bases fit TRBD1. CDR3 length: 15 residues. The V and J ends lost 5 bases and 0 bases, in that order; junction bases with no gene match: 7. Germline-derived CDR1 and CDR2 are SGHTA and FQGNSA.

The V and J genes are TRBV5-8 and TRBJ1-1; 7 nucleotides match TRBD1. V gave up 4 bases and J gave up 1 base; unmatched junction bases: 10. Germline CDR1 is SGHTS and CDR2 is YDEGEE. The CDR3 length is 16 residues. The CDR3 protein is CASSLRPGQRNTEAFF. CDR3 nucleotide sequence: TGTGCCAGCAGCCTTAGACCGGGACAGCGGAACACTGAAGCTTTCTTT.

The rearrangement uses TRBV28 and TRBJ2-7, with 14 bases lining up with TRBD2. CDR3 length: 15 amino acids. Trimming cost V 6 bases and J 5 bases; bases outside gene matches: 6. CDR1 and CDR2 (germline): MDHEN, SYDVKM. In DNA form, the CDR3 reads TGTGCCAGCAGCCGACTAGCGGGGGGGTTCCACGAGCAGTACTTC. Protein: CASSRLAGGFHEQYF.

This chain joins TRBV11-1 and TRBJ2-1, with D unresolved. The germline CDR1 and CDR2 sequences are SGHAT and FQDESV (reference sequence). The CDR3 covers 15 residues. Trimming took 5 bases from V and 4 from J, leaving 15 bases between them. This CDR3 reads CASSLTYNGYNEQFF. CDR3 in DNA: TGTGCCAGCAGCCTAACTTACAACGGGTACAATGAGCAGTTCTTC.

The V and J genes are TRBV30 and TRBJ1-6, with 9 bases identical to TRBD1. This CDR3 is 14 amino acids long. Germline V gene lookup returns CDR1 GTSNPN and CDR2 SVGIG (reference sequence). Unmatched junction bases numbered 5, after V lost 4 bases and J lost 7 bases. The CDR3 sequence is CAWTPDRGNSPLHF. CDR3 nucleotide sequence: TGTGCCTGGACCCCGGACAGGGGAAATTCACCCCTCCACTTT.

The V call is TRBV5-1, the J call TRBJ2-5, with D perhaps matching TRBD1 (6 bases). CDR3 length equals 14 residues. CDR1 and CDR2 from the germline V gene are SGHRS and YFSETQ. Trimming removed 0 bases from V and 1 base from J, with 7 bases in between. The CDR3 sequence: CASSLVGGQETQYF. The CDR3 DNA reads TGCGCCAGCAGCTTGGTAGGGGGCCAAGAGACCCAGTACTTC.

The chain recombines TRBV5-1 with TRBJ1-2; a weak D match, TRBD1 (5 bases). This CDR3 spans 14 amino acids. V was cut by 3 bases and J by 11 bases, with 20 bases left in between. The germline gives CDR1 SGHRS, CDR2 YFSETQ. Here the CDR3 DNA reads TGCGCCAGCAGCTCAGGACACTCATTTGGTCGGTACACCTTC. Its protein product is CASSSGHSFGRYTF.

The rearrangement joins TRBV19 to TRBJ1-2; the D is unclear. The CDR3 is 14 residues long. Germline CDR1 LNHDA, CDR2 SQIVND (reference sequence). V dropped 3 bases and J dropped 0 bases, with 8 bases sitting between them. CDR3 coding DNA: TGTGCCAGTAGTATCGGCGGATCTAACTATGGCTACACCTTC. Its translation is CASSIGGSNYGYTF.

The V and J genes are TRBV10-3 and TRBJ1-1; possibly TRBD1 for D (5 bases). The CDR3 has 15 residues. Looked up from germline, CDR1 is ENHRY and CDR2 is SYGVKD. V lost 0 bases, J lost 4 bases, and 12 bases lay in between. CDR3 region: CAISESVGPVTEAFF. The CDR3 DNA reads as TGTGCCATCAGTGAGTCGGTGGGGCCGGTCACTGAAGCTTTCTTT.

The chain is built from TRBV3-1 (or the pseudogene TRBV3-2) and TRBJ1-5; no definite D call. Germline V gives CDR1 LGHDT, CDR2 YNNKEL (reference sequence). The CDR3 runs to 14 residues. V was pared by 9 bases and J by 0 bases, with 12 bases between. In DNA form, the CDR3 reads TGTGCCAGTTCTGAGGGTTCTAGCAATCAGCCCCAGCATTTT. This translates into CASSEGSSNQPQHF.